Sequencing of this T cell receptor (beta chain) was carried out in a study of T cells after posttransplantation cyclophosphamide. Study outcomes and limitations: Blood and skin or GI T cell repertoires showed limited TRB overlap.

V was pared by 5 bases and J by 6 bases, with 8 bases between. Looked up from germline, CDR1 is SGHTA and CDR2 is FQGNSA. The CDR3 covers 11 residues. Busulfan-fludarabine conditioning, marrow transplant, and cyclophosphamide on days +3 and +4 were administered. This clone appeared a few times. Its matching antigen is unknown. This table comes from immunoSEQ multiplex PCR, and its TCRdb copy is limited to in-frame clones, with some not included. The sample lists 7,500 to 10,000 clones; approximately 78% were seen once. The starting material was PBMCs, obtained about 1,900 days after a stem cell transplant with posttransplant cyclophosphamide. This rearrangement joins TRBV7-2 to TRBJ2-7; D might be TRBD2 (5 bases). The receptor was isolated from a female patient in her thirties or forties who received an allogeneic stem cell transplant from a related donor, was CMV-positive, and had no GVHD. The T cells may partly be graft donor cells. CDR3 amino acids: CASSSGREQYF. CDR3 sequence (DNA): TGTGCCAGCAGCAGCGGTCGCGAGCAGTACTTC.